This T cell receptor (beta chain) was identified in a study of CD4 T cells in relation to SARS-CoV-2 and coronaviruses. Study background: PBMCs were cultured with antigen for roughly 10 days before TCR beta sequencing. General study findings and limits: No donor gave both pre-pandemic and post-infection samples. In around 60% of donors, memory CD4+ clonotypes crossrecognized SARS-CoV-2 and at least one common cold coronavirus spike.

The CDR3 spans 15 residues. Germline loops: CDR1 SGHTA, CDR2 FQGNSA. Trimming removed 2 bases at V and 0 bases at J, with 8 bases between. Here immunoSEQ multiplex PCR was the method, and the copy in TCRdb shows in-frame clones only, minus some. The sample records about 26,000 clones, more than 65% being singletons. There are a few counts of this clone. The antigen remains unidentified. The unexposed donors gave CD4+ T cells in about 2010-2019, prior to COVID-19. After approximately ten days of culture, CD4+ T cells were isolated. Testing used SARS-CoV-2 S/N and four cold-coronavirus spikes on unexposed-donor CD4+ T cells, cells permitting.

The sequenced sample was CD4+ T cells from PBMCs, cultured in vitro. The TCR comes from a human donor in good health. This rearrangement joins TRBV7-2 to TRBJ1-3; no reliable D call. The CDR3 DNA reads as TGTGCCAGCAGCTTATCCCCTCTCTCTGGAAACACCATATATTTT. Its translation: CASSLSPLSGNTIYF.